This T cell receptor (beta chain) is from a study of blood T cell repertoires in COVID-19. Assay used: immunoSEQ multiplex PCR; TCRdb lists only in-frame clones, some missing. In the table there are approximately 300,000 clones, more than 75% of which are singletons. Recruits, aged roughly 18 to 95 years, lived in some 25 US areas. From germline, CDR1 is MNHEY and CDR2 SVGAGI. The CDR3 covers 15 residues. Trimming removed 8 bases from V and 3 bases from J; junction bases left unmatched: 10. The rearrangement uses TRBV6-5 and TRBJ2-1; 7 nucleotides align to TRBD2. Specimen: PBMCs or T cells enriched from blood (not recorded which). The source of this sequence is a woman aged 18-30 years who had recovered from COVID-19. CDR3 nucleotide sequence: TGTGCCAGCGGGAGGGTACGGATGGGCTACAATGAGCAGTTCTTC. Its protein is CASGRVRMGYNEQFF.